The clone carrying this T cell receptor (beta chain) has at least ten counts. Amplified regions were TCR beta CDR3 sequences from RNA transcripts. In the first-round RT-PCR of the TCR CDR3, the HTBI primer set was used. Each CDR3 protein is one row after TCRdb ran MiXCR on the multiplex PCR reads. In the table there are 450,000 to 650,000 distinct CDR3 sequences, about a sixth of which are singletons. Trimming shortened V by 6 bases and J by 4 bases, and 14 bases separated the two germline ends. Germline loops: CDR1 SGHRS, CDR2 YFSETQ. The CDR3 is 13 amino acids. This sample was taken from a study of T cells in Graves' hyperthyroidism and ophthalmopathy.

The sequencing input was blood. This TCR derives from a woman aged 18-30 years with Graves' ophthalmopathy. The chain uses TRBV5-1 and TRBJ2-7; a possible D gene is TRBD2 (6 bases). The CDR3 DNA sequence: TGCGCCAGCACCGACCTTGCGGGGTACGAGCAGTACTTC. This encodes CASTDLAGYEQYF.